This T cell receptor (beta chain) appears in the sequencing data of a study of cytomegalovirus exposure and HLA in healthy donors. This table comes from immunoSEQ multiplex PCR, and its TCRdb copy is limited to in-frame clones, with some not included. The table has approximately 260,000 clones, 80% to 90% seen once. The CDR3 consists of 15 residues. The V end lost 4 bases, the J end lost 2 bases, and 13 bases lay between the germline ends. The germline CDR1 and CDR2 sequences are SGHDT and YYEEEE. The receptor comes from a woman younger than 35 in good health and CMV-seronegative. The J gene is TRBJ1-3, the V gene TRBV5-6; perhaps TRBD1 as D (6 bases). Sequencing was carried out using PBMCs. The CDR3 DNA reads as TGTGCCAGCAGCGTTGCCGGGACAACTGGAAACACCATATATTTT. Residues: CASSVAGTTGNTIYF.